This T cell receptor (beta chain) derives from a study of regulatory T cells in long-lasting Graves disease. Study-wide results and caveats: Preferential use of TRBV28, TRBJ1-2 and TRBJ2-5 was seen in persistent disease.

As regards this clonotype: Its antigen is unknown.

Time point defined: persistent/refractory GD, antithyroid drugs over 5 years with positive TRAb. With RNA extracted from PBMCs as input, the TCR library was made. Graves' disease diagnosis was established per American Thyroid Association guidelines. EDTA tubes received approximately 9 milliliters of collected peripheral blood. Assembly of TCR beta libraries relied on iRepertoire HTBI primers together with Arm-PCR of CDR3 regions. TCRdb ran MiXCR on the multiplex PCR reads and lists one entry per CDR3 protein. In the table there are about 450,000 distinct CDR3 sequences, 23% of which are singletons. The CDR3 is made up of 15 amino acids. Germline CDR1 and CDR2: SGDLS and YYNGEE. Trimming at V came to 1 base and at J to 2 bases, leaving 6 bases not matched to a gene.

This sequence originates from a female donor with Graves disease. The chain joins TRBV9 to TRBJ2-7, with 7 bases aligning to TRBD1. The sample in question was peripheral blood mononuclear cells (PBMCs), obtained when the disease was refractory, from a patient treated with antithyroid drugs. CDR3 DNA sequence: TGTGCCAGCAGCGTAAGTAGCCAGGGGGCCTACGAGCAGTACTTC. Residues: CASSVSSQGAYEQYF.